Sequencing of this T cell receptor beta chain was carried out in a study of cytomegalovirus exposure and HLA in healthy donors. Measured with immunoSEQ multiplex PCR; TCRdb has only the in-frame clones, and not every one. In the table there are some 190,000 clones, roughly 86% of which are singletons. The CDR3 spans 15 residues. The germline V gene encodes CDR1 LGHNA and CDR2 YNFKEQ. V shed 0 bases and J shed 7 bases, with 15 bases lying between them. This TCR derives from a woman younger than 30 in good health and CMV-seronegative. The V and J genes are TRBV4-2 and TRBJ1-2; D gene uncertain. The sample consisted of PBMCs. CDR3 sequence (DNA): TGTGCCAGCAGCCAAGACCTTTTGGGTGAGGGTGGCTACACCTTC. Translating it yields CASSQDLLGEGGYTF.